Listed here is a single T cell receptor (beta chain). Antigen specificity is unknown. There are 15 residues in the CDR3. V shed 0 bases and J shed 9 bases, with 18 bases lying between them. The germline gives CDR1 MGHRA, CDR2 YSYEKL. Method: immunoSEQ multiplex PCR; TCRdb's copy keeps in-frame clones and lacks some. This table holds roughly 14,000 clones, over 70% found once. This sample stems from a study of T cells in tumors after PD-1 blockade. Study context: A subset received ongoing vismodegib 150 mg daily alongside anti-PD-1 therapy. On average, peripheral blood gave 100,000 to 140,000 TCR templates and 37,000 or so unique clonotypes.

Study-level results: Blood contained about 43% of the tumor's TCR clonotypes.

The chain joins TRBV4-1 to TRBJ2-7; a possible D gene is TRBD2 (6 bases). The receptor was derived from a human donor with basal cell carcinoma. The sample consisted of PBMCs, taken after anti-PD-1 treatment. This CDR3 is CASSQDGVGSVRQYF. The CDR3 bases are TGCGCCAGCAGCCAAGACGGTGTCGGGAGTGTTCGGCAGTACTTC.